These T cell receptor beta chains were read from a single sample in a study of shared clonotypes between healthy human individuals. TCRdb's copy holds only in-frame clones and misses some; the assay was immunoSEQ multiplex PCR. This table has more than 550,000 clones, roughly 94% appearing once. Sequencing used naive CD8+ T cells sorted from blood. The receptors stem from a man in his thirties or forties in good health. Each CDR3 is given with its conserved first and last residue. Each record gives: V gene, CDR3 length, J gene, CDR3 protein.

v_call: TRBV7-9; cdr3_length: 13; j_call: TRBJ1-4; cdr3_aa: CASSLSANEKLFF
v_call: TRBV27; cdr3_length: 11; j_call: TRBJ2-7; cdr3_aa: CASSFEGTGPF
v_call: TRBV27; cdr3_length: 13; j_call: TRBJ1-2; cdr3_aa: CASRGGSNYGYTF
v_call: TRBV9; cdr3_length: 13; j_call: TRBJ1-1; cdr3_aa: CASSVGRGTEAFF
v_call: TRBV2; cdr3_length: 13; j_call: TRBJ2-3; cdr3_aa: CASSENEGDTQYF
v_call: TRBV5-8; cdr3_length: 12; j_call: TRBJ2-5; cdr3_aa: CASSLVPGFPYF
v_call: TRBV19; cdr3_length: 14; j_call: TRBJ2-7; cdr3_aa: CASSTYGPGYEQYF
v_call: TRBV9; cdr3_length: 15; j_call: TRBJ2-1; cdr3_aa: CASGGGLSSYNEQFF
v_call: TRBV7-9; cdr3_length: 15; j_call: TRBJ2-5; cdr3_aa: CASSLVAGGPETQYF
v_call: TRBV5-6; cdr3_length: 17; j_call: TRBJ2-5; cdr3_aa: CASSTEMETGPQETQYF
v_call: TRBV9; cdr3_length: 12; j_call: TRBJ2-1; cdr3_aa: CASSVGWNEQFF
v_call: TRBV28; cdr3_length: 16; j_call: TRBJ2-2; cdr3_aa: CASSLMGGDRAGELFF
v_call: TRBV4-1; cdr3_length: 15; j_call: TRBJ2-3; cdr3_aa: CASSQEYTSTDTQYF
v_call: TRBV6-5; cdr3_length: 13; j_call: TRBJ2-4; cdr3_aa: CASSAFGGSIQYF
v_call: TRBV7-9; cdr3_length: 12; j_call: TRBJ2-1; cdr3_aa: CASSWRADEQFF
v_call: TRBV7-2; cdr3_length: 14; j_call: TRBJ2-3; cdr3_aa: CASSSSGSPNTQYF
v_call: TRBV7-2; cdr3_length: 16; j_call: NA; cdr3_aa: CASSLFITGDSYEQYF
v_call: TRBV7-9; cdr3_length: 13; j_call: TRBJ2-7; cdr3_aa: CASSTGQGFEQYF
v_call: TRBV6-4; cdr3_length: 12; j_call: TRBJ2-1; cdr3_aa: CASSATSGRQFF
v_call: TRBV15; cdr3_length: 14; j_call: TRBJ2-2; cdr3_aa: CATSGIFSTGELFF
v_call: TRBV18; cdr3_length: 13; j_call: TRBJ2-7; cdr3_aa: CASSRFDVYEQYF
v_call: TRBV5-1; cdr3_length: 15; j_call: TRBJ1-1; cdr3_aa: CASSTRQGGNTEAFF
v_call: TRBV27; cdr3_length: 14; j_call: TRBJ1-5; cdr3_aa: CASSSTDSNQPQHF
v_call: TRBV4-3; cdr3_length: 15; j_call: TRBJ1-4; cdr3_aa: CASRPDRGLREKLFF
v_call: TRBV2; cdr3_length: 16; j_call: TRBJ2-1; cdr3_aa: CASSSGDWGEYNEQFF
v_call: TRBV7-6; cdr3_length: 12; j_call: TRBJ2-1; cdr3_aa: CASSPGGGEQFF
v_call: TRBV19; cdr3_length: 14; j_call: TRBJ1-3; cdr3_aa: CASTPQGSGNTIYF
v_call: TRBV14; cdr3_length: 13; j_call: TRBJ1-2; cdr3_aa: CASSQAGGYGYTF
v_call: TRBV11-3; cdr3_length: 12; j_call: TRBJ2-1; cdr3_aa: CASSLDHYEQFF
v_call: TRBV19; cdr3_length: 14; j_call: TRBJ2-1; cdr3_aa: CASSDRRYYNEQFF
v_call: TRBV29-1; cdr3_length: 13; j_call: TRBJ1-3; cdr3_aa: CSVEGDRVDTIYF
v_call: TRBV4-3; cdr3_length: 17; j_call: TRBJ2-2; cdr3_aa: CASSPSAGGTNTGELFF
v_call: TRBV9; cdr3_length: 15; j_call: TRBJ2-1; cdr3_aa: CASSEGGLSKDEQFF
v_call: TRBV15; cdr3_length: 15; j_call: TRBJ2-7; cdr3_aa: CATSREQGGAYEQYF
v_call: TRBV28; cdr3_length: 15; j_call: TRBJ2-7; cdr3_aa: CASSLRTSGAYEQYF
v_call: TRBV7-9; cdr3_length: 12; j_call: TRBJ2-1; cdr3_aa: CASSLRNSEQFF
v_call: TRBV9; cdr3_length: 14; j_call: TRBJ2-2; cdr3_aa: CASSVTGGTGELFF
v_call: TRBV7-9; cdr3_length: 14; j_call: TRBJ1-1; cdr3_aa: CASSLSQGGTEAFF
v_call: TRBV27; cdr3_length: 14; j_call: TRBJ2-7; cdr3_aa: CASSLGRESYEQYF
v_call: TRBV27; cdr3_length: 14; j_call: TRBJ2-7; cdr3_aa: CASSVQGGAYEQYF
v_call: TRBV5-4; cdr3_length: 16; j_call: TRBJ2-1; cdr3_aa: CASSLWGSGPNNEQFF
v_call: TRBV29-1; cdr3_length: 13; j_call: TRBJ2-5; cdr3_aa: CSVELGGRETQYF